This T cell receptor beta chain was observed in a study of blood T cell repertoires in COVID-19. Profiling relied on immunoSEQ multiplex PCR, and the TCRdb table lists in-frame clones only, not all of them. The repertoire holds about 350,000 clones, around 90% seen once, with approximately 9.3% in the top ten. CDR3 length: 15 amino acids. Trimming took 5 bases from V and 9 from J; bases not matched to a gene: 10. From germline, CDR1 is MDHEN and CDR2 SYDVKM. The specimen was peripheral blood. The sequence came from a man aged 25 to 45 with COVID-19, enrolled during active disease. The V gene is TRBV28, the J gene TRBJ1-5, with TRBD1 identical over 10 bases. CDR3: CASSTPGTGVPPQHF. The CDR3 DNA sequence: TGTGCCAGCAGTACTCCGGGGACAGGGGTCCCGCCCCAGCATTTT. Complete variable domain (other parts from reference TRBV28 and TRBJ1-5): DVKVTQSSRYLVKRTGEKVFLECVQDMDHENMFWYRQDPGLGLRLIYFSYDVKMKEKGDIPEGYSVSREKKERFSLILESASTNQTSMYLCASSTPGTGVPPQHFGDGTRLSIL.